Presented here are 28 T cell receptor beta chains from one specimen sequenced in a study of regulatory T cells in long-lasting Graves disease. Time point of the sample: persistent/refractory GD, antithyroid drugs over 5 years with positive TRAb. After RNA was extracted from PBMCs, the TCR library was made from it. Combining iRepertoire HTBI primers with Arm-PCR of CDR3 regions, the authors built TCR beta libraries. MiXCR was run by TCRdb on the multiplex PCR reads, yielding one entry per CDR3 protein. The sample holds 500,000 to 700,000 distinct CDR3 sequences, 25% to 35% seen once. The sample consisted of peripheral blood mononuclear cells (PBMCs), taken when the disease was refractory, from a patient treated with antithyroid drugs. Receptor source: a female donor with Graves disease.

The rearrangement joins TRBV12-3 or TRBV12-4 to TRBJ2-7; a possible D gene is TRBD1 (6 bases). The CDR3 extends over 13 amino acids. V lost 5 bases and J lost 6, with 14 bases in between. CDR3 residues: CASSPPDRIEQYF. In nucleotides, the CDR3 is TGTGCCAGCAGTCCCCCCGACAGGATCGAGCAGTACTTC.

The rearrangement joins TRBV12-3 or TRBV12-4 to TRBJ2-1, with D unclear. This CDR3 contains 12 residues. The V end lost 5 bases, the J end lost 9 bases, and 11 bases lay between the germline ends. Here the CDR3 reads CASSRTEFEQFF. As DNA, the CDR3 is TGTGCCAGCAGTCGGACGGAATTTGAGCAGTTCTTC.

There are many counts of this clonotype. The V gene is TRBV12-3 or TRBV12-4, the J gene TRBJ1-5; D may be TRBD1 (6 bases). This CDR3 contains 13 residues. The V gene lost 2 bases and the J gene lost 6 bases, with 8 bases spanning the gap. CDR3 loop: CASSLSRGQPQHF. CDR3 nucleotide sequence: TGTGCCAGCAGTTTAAGCAGGGGTCAGCCCCAGCATTTT.

The chain has TRBV30 and TRBJ2-6, with 7 bases that match TRBD2. The CDR3 extends over 18 amino acids. Germline loops: CDR1 GTSNPN, CDR2 SVGIG (reference sequence). Trimming cost V 0 bases and J 0 bases; bases outside gene matches: 8. CDR3 coding DNA: TGTGCCTGGAGTGTACGGGAGGTGGAGAACTCTGGGGCCAACGTCCTGACTTTC. Translated, it gives CAWSVREVENSGANVLTF. The full variable domain, completed using reference TRBV30 and TRBJ2-6, is SQTIHQWPATLVQPVGSPLSLECTVEGTSNPNLYWYRQAAGRGLQLLFYSVGIGQISSEVPQNLSASRPQDRQFILSSKKLLLSDSGFYLCAWSVREVENSGANVLTFGAGSRLTVL.

There are a few counts of this clonotype. The chain is built from TRBV12-3 or TRBV12-4 and TRBJ2-7; 12 bases match TRBD2. J lost 1 base, V lost 6 bases, and 7 bases had no gene match. CDR3 length: 16 amino acids. CDR3 amino acids: CASSPSGRAVSYEQYF. Written as DNA, the CDR3 is TGTGCCAGCAGCCCTAGCGGGAGGGCCGTGTCCTACGAGCAGTACTTC.

The rearrangement links TRBV5-1 to TRBJ1-6; D remains unclear. Per the germline V gene, CDR1 is SGHRS and CDR2 is YFSETQ. The CDR3 consists of 13 residues. V lost 4 bases and J lost 7, with 9 bases in between. CDR3 DNA: TGCGCCAGCAGCAAGAATTCCAATTCACCCCTCCACTTT. This gives the protein CASSKNSNSPLHF.

This chain connects TRBV13 to TRBJ1-1; possibly TRBD1 for D (5 bases). The CDR3 sequence is 13 residues long. V was shortened by 6 bases and J by 0 bases, with 8 bases between the two germline ends. The germline gives CDR1 PRHDT, CDR2 FYEKMQ (reference sequence). The CDR3 loop is CASRGVMNTEAFF. The CDR3 nucleotides read TGTGCCAGCAGGGGGGTAATGAACACTGAAGCTTTCTTT.

This clonotype has more than one count but fewer than ten. The V and J genes are TRBV7-2 and TRBJ2-5; the match to TRBD1 covers 9 bases. The germline V gene encodes CDR1 SGHTA and CDR2 FQGNSA. The CDR3 contains 15 residues. Trimming at V came to 5 bases and at J to 5 bases, leaving 9 bases not matched to a gene. CDR3 bases: TGTGCCAGCAGCGCACAGGGGGCGTTGGGGGAGACCCAGTACTTC. It is translated as CASSAQGALGETQYF. Full variable domain (missing parts from reference TRBV7-2 and TRBJ2-5): GAGVSQSPSNKVTEKGKDVELRCDPISGHTALYWYRQSLGQGLEFLIYFQGNSAPDKSGLPSDRFSAERTGGSVSTLTIQRTQQEDSAVYLCASSAQGALGETQYFGPGTRLLVL.

The rearrangement links TRBV30 to TRBJ2-5, with 8 nucleotides matching TRBD2. The junction had 4 bases not matched to a gene; V was cut back by 1 base and J by 0 bases. Germline V CDR1 and CDR2: GTSNPN, SVGIG (reference sequence). This CDR3 comprises 15 residues. The CDR3 here is CAWSGTSKNQETQYF. CDR3 DNA: TGTGCCTGGAGTGGGACTAGCAAAAACCAAGAGACCCAGTACTTC.

The table lists this clonotype with many counts. The chain employs TRBV28 and TRBJ1-1; no reliable D call. Trimming stripped 5 bases from V and 10 bases from J, with 11 bases between. This CDR3 region has 11 residues. Germline V gives CDR1 MDHEN, CDR2 SYDVKM. The CDR3 loop is CASSLLMGAFF. Here the CDR3 DNA reads TGTGCCAGCAGTCTCCTAATGGGAGCTTTCTTT.

This sequence joins TRBV27 and TRBJ2-7; 9 bases line up with TRBD1. Trimming at V came to 5 bases and at J to 6 bases, leaving 8 bases not matched to a gene. The CDR3 totals 14 residues. Germline CDR1 reads MNHEY; CDR2 reads SMNVEV (reference sequence). CDR3 in amino acids: CASSLQGAPAEQYF. As DNA, the CDR3 is TGTGCCAGCAGTCTACAGGGGGCCCCGGCCGAGCAGTACTTC.

This chain connects TRBV15 to TRBJ2-7; tentative D call: TRBD2 (6 bases). The CDR3 totals 13 residues. The germline V gene has CDR1 LNHNV and CDR2 YYDKDF (reference sequence). Trimming cost V 3 bases and J 7 bases, with 13 bases left between them. The CDR3: CATSSAGPREQYF. The CDR3 DNA follows: TGTGCCACCAGCAGCGCGGGGCCGCGGGAGCAGTACTTC. Full variable domain (rest looked up from reference TRBV15 and TRBJ2-7): DAMVIQNPRYQVTQFGKPVTLSCSQTLNHNVMYWYQQKSSQAPKLLFHYYDKDFNNEADTPDNFQSRRPNTSFCFLDIRSPGLGDTAMYLCATSSAGPREQYFGPGTRLTVT.

This clonotype came up once. The J gene is TRBJ1-1, the V gene TRBV3-1, with D possibly TRBD1 on 6 matching bases. Germline assignment: CDR1 LGHDT and CDR2 YNNKEL (reference sequence). This CDR3 contains 13 residues. V was cut by 3 bases and J by 7 bases, with 12 bases left in between. In DNA form, the CDR3 reads TGTGCCAGCAGCCAGTTACAGGGCCTTGAAGCTTTCTTT. Translating it yields CASSQLQGLEAFF.

The rearrangement uses TRBV12-3 or TRBV12-4 and TRBJ1-5; D remains ambiguous. With 3 bases removed from V and 6 bases from J, the gap between germline ends came to 12 bases. There are 14 residues in the CDR3. The CDR3 spells CASSFMIVGQPQHF. The CDR3 DNA reads TGTGCCAGCAGTTTCATGATTGTGGGTCAGCCCCAGCATTTT.

This sequence joins TRBV5-1 and TRBJ1-1, with 8 nucleotides matching TRBD1. CDR1 SGHRS and CDR2 YFSETQ come from the germline V gene. The J segment lost 2 bases and the V segment lost 4 bases, leaving 4 bases of the junction unmatched. The CDR3 has 14 amino acids. CDR3 in amino acids: CASSNDRGNTEAFF. The DNA for the CDR3 is TGCGCCAGCAGCAACGACAGGGGTAACACTGAAGCTTTCTTT.

This chain joins TRBV30 and TRBJ2-5; TRBD1 or TRBD2 may be the D gene (5 bases each). Trimming shortened V by 3 bases and J by 9 bases, and 14 bases separated the two germline ends. This CDR3 region has 12 residues. Germline CDR1 reads GTSNPN; CDR2 reads SVGIG (reference sequence). For the CDR3, the DNA is TGTGCCTGGAGAGGGGCTGTAGCGCCCCAGTACTTC. It codes for CAWRGAVAPQYF.

This clonotype has more than one count but fewer than ten. The rearrangement joins TRBV11-2 to TRBJ2-7; possible D gene TRBD1, 5 bases. This CDR3 contains 15 residues. The V gene's germline CDR1 is SGHAT and CDR2 FQNNGV. The ends were cut back, 0 bases at V and 3 bases at J, with 12 bases in the middle. The CDR3 protein is CASSLDLQEYYEQYF. The DNA of the CDR3 is TGTGCCAGCAGCTTAGACTTACAGGAGTACTACGAGCAGTACTTC.

V usage is TRBV6-6 and J usage is TRBJ2-7; 7 positions match TRBD1. Germline V lookup: CDR1 MNHNY, CDR2 SVGAGI (reference sequence). The CDR3 spans 16 residues. Trimming took 0 bases from V and 1 from J; bases not matched to a gene: 6. CDR3 nucleotide sequence: TGTGCCAGCAGTTACTCGAGCGAGACAGGGTCCTACGAGCAGTACTTC. It specifies CASSYSSETGSYEQYF.

CDR3 sequence reads: CASSQVGGTTDTQYF. In nucleotides, the CDR3 is TGTGCCAGCAGCCAAGTTGGGGGGACCACAGATACGCAGTATTTT. This sequence joins TRBV14 and TRBJ2-3; tentatively, D is TRBD2 (6 bases). This CDR3 has 15 residues. V lost 1 base and J lost 2, with 10 bases in between. Germline lookup yields CDR1 SGHDN and CDR2 FVKESK.

This clonotype was observed a handful of times. The chain joins TRBV29-1 to TRBJ2-7; 10 bases fit TRBD2. V lost 7 bases and J lost 2; bases outside the gene matches: 8. The CDR3 runs to 14 residues. From germline, CDR1 is SQVTM and CDR2 ANQGSEA. CDR3 nucleotide sequence: TGCAGCGCCGGGACTAGCGTATTTCCCTACGAGCAGTACTTC. Its protein product is CSAGTSVFPYEQYF.

This clonotype appeared a few times. This chain connects TRBV28 to TRBJ1-4; D gene unclear. Germline V lookup: CDR1 MDHEN, CDR2 SYDVKM. The V gene lost 6 bases and the J gene lost 3 bases, with 11 bases spanning the gap. This CDR3 contains 14 residues. CDR3: CASRPFGANEKLFF. CDR3 sequence (DNA): TGTGCCAGCAGGCCCTTTGGGGCTAATGAAAAACTGTTTTTT.

The CDR3 here is CASSPAPRTAGELFF. CDR3 in DNA: TGTGCCAGCAGCCCAGCTCCCCGGACGGCAGGGGAGCTGTTTTTT. The chain is built from TRBV7-3 and TRBJ2-2; no clear D gene. Trimming took off 5 bases at V and 8 bases at J, with 18 bases between the two ends. CDR1 is SGHTA and CDR2 is FQGTGA in the germline V gene. The CDR3 sequence is 15 residues long.

The chain carries TRBV12-3 or TRBV12-4 and TRBJ1-5, with 7 bases fitting TRBD1. CDR3 size: 14 residues. V gave up 8 bases and J gave up 7 bases; unmatched junction bases: 11. For the CDR3, the DNA is TGTGCCAGCGGTCTTGACAGGGCGAAGCAGCCCCAGCATTTT. Protein product: CASGLDRAKQPQHF.

This clonotype turned up a few times. The CDR3 DNA follows: TGCGCCAGCAGCGACAACACAGGAGACGGCTATGGCTACACCTTC. Translating gives CASSDNTGDGYGYTF. The chain links TRBV5-1 to TRBJ1-2, with D possibly TRBD1 on 5 matching bases. Germline V gives CDR1 SGHRS, CDR2 YFSETQ. The CDR3 consists of 15 residues. With 4 bases removed from V and 4 bases from J, the gap between germline ends came to 17 bases.

Concerning this clonotype: The junction departs from the called germline gene at one end, perhaps through a read error. The rearrangement links TRBV5-1 to TRBJ1-1; no clear D gene. Per germline, CDR1 SGHRS and CDR2 YFSETQ. The CDR3 sequence is 14 residues long. The CDR3 region is CASSVHPGNTEAFF. The CDR3 DNA sequence: TGTGCCAGCAGCGTACATCCAGGGAACACTGAAGCTTTCTTT. The full variable domain, rest sourced from reference TRBV5-1 and TRBJ1-1, is KAGVTQTPRYLIKTRGQQVTLSCSPISGHRSVSWYQQTPGQGLQFLFEYFSETQRNKGNFPGRFSGRQFSNSRSEMNVSTLELGDSALYLCASSVHPGNTEAFFGQGTRLTVV.

This clonotype was seen more than once but under ten times. This chain uses TRBV5-1 with TRBJ1-2; D unclear. Germline assignment: CDR1 SGHRS and CDR2 YFSETQ. The CDR3 contains 12 residues. The V end lost 4 bases, the J end lost 6 bases, and 10 bases lay between the germline ends. The CDR3 here is CASSQGSHGYTF. The DNA for the CDR3 is TGCGCCAGCAGCCAAGGGTCTCATGGCTACACCTTC.

This clonotype came up a few times. The junction departs from the called germline gene at one end, perhaps through a read error. The V and J genes are TRBV4-1 and TRBJ1-1, with unresolved D. Germline CDR1 is MGHRA and CDR2 is YSYEKL. The CDR3 runs to 14 residues. The CDR3 region has the DNA TGCGCCAGCAGACAAGTAAGTGGGAACACTGAAGCTTTCTTT. This translates into CASRQVSGNTEAFF.

DNA for the CDR3: TGCAGTGCTAGAGTTGTCACTAGCGGGAGGTTCGGGGGCACAGATACGCAGTATTTT. This encodes CSARVVTSGRFGGTDTQYF. This chain connects TRBV20-1 to TRBJ2-3; TRBD2 agrees at 12 bases. V lost 1 base to trimming and J lost 1 base; unmatched junction nucleotides: 12. The CDR3 loop spans 19 amino acids. From germline, CDR1 is DFQATT and CDR2 SNEGSKA (reference sequence).